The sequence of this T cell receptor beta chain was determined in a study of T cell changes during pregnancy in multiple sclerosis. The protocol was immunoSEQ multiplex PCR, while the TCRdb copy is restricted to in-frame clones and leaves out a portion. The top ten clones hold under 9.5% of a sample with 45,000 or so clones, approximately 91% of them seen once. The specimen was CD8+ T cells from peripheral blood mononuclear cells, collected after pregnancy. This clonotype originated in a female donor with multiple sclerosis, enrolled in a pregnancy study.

In DNA, the CDR3 is TGTGCCAGCAGCCAAGAAAGGGGGACTGAAGCTTTCTTT. It encodes CASSQERGTEAFF. This chain joins TRBV4-2 and TRBJ1-1, with D tentatively TRBD1 (6 bases). Germline values: CDR1 LGHNA, CDR2 YNFKEQ. The ends were cut back, 0 bases at V and 5 bases at J, with 7 bases in the middle. The CDR3 runs to 13 residues.